These 17 T cell receptor beta chains came from one sample sequenced in a study of glioma-infiltrating T cells. The iRepertoire nested amplicon-rescue multiplex PCR amplified TCR alpha and beta CDR3s from RNA. Each CDR3 protein gets one entry after TCRdb re-called the multiplex PCR reads with MiXCR. Of 300,000 to 450,000 distinct CDR3 sequences detected, 41% appear once; the ten largest clones hold 12%. The sample comprised glioma tissue, nonneoplastic brain tissue, or PBMCs (not recorded which). The origin of the receptors is a human donor with low-grade glioma or glioblastoma, undergoing nonglioma brain surgery, or in good health (not recorded which).

In its sample, this clonotype was seen a few times. The J gene is TRBJ2-1, the V gene TRBV20-1; TRBD2 aligns across 12 bases. V trimming: 4 bases; J trimming: 10 bases; junction bases outside the gene matches: 17. In germline, CDR1 is DFQATT, CDR2 SNEGSKA (reference sequence). This CDR3 is 17 amino acids long. The CDR3 DNA sequence: TGCAGTGCTACCGGACTAGCGGGGCTCGCCTTACTGGACGAGCAGTTCTTC. It yields the protein CSATGLAGLALLDEQFF.

V gene TRBV15 combines with J gene TRBJ2-6, with D unclear. The V end lost 1 base, the J end lost 1 base, and 11 bases lay between the germline ends. This CDR3 is 17 amino acids long. CDR1 and CDR2 from the germline V gene are LNHNV and YYDKDF (reference sequence). CDR3 sequence (DNA): TGTGCCACCAGCAGAGTTGGCCAGGTATCTGGGGCCAACGTCCTGACTTTC. Amino acid sequence: CATSRVGQVSGANVLTF.

This chain connects TRBV28 to TRBJ2-1, with 7 bases aligning to TRBD2. CDR3 length equals 17 residues. The germline V gene encodes CDR1 MDHEN and CDR2 SYDVKM. V lost 2 bases, J lost 2 bases, and 9 bases stayed unmatched. CDR3 DNA sequence: TGTGCCAGCAGTTTAGTAGGCGGGAGAGGCGCCTACAATGAGCAGTTCTTC. Translating gives CASSLVGGRGAYNEQFF.

A few counts support this clonotype. The CDR3 sequence: CAIRRDAYGYTF. CDR3 nucleotide sequence: TGTGCCATCAGGAGGGACGCCTATGGCTACACCTTC. The chain recombines TRBV6-6 with TRBJ1-2; tentatively, D is TRBD1 (5 bases). CDR3 length equals 12 residues. Germline V lookup: CDR1 MNHNY, CDR2 SVGAGI (reference sequence). Trimming removed 10 bases from V and 4 bases from J, with 13 bases in between.

This clonotype was counted a few times. The chain carries TRBV7-6 and TRBJ2-3, with no clear D. Per germline, CDR1 SGHVS and CDR2 FNYEAQ. V lost 5 bases and J 1 base, leaving 10 bases between the germline ends. The CDR3 runs 14 residues. The CDR3 reads CASSPLDGTDTQYF. The CDR3 nucleotides are TGTGCCAGCAGCCCCTTGGACGGCACAGATACGCAGTATTTT.

This rearrangement joins TRBV20-1 to TRBJ2-7; no definite D call. The CDR3 is 13 amino acids. Germline assignment: CDR1 DFQATT and CDR2 SNEGSKA (reference sequence). The germline V and J ends were trimmed by 0 bases and 5 bases, with 11 bases remaining between them. The CDR3 bases are TGCAGTGCTAGAGACGGGCCTGGGGACGAGCAGTACTTC. Protein product: CSARDGPGDEQYF.

V gene TRBV18 combines with J gene TRBJ2-3; 11 nucleotides match TRBD1. V gave up 6 bases and J gave up 6 bases; unmatched junction bases: 8. The germline V gene has CDR1 KGHSH and CDR2 LQKENI. The CDR3 has 15 amino acids. CDR3 sequence reads: CASSRGQGAWDTQYF. As DNA, the CDR3 is TGTGCCAGCTCCCGTGGACAGGGGGCATGGGATACGCAGTATTTT.

As to this clonotype: The conserved phenylalanine or tryptophan normally closing the CDR3 is absent here, so this likely arose from a read error. This CDR3 reads CASSLIRFANTGELFL. The DNA for the CDR3 is TGTGCCAGCAGTTTAATTCGGTTCGCGAACACCGGGGAGCTGTTTTTA. V gene TRBV27 combines with J gene TRBJ2-2, with unresolved D. V was cut by 2 bases and J by 0 bases, with 10 bases left in between. There are 16 residues in the CDR3. Germline CDR1 reads MNHEY; CDR2 reads SMNVEV (reference sequence).

About this clonotype itself: This may be a read error, as it is one base from a much larger clone. The chain couples TRBV6-5 to TRBJ1-5; tentatively, D is TRBD1 (5 bases). Germline V gene data show CDR1 as MNHEY and CDR2 as SVGAGI. Trimming cost V 8 bases and J 7 bases, with 18 bases left between them. The length of the CDR3 is 14 residues. The CDR3 DNA is TGTGCCAGCGGTTGGGCAGGGTTATCCCAGCCCCAGCATTTT. It encodes CASGWAGLSQPQHF.

This clonotype appeared a few times. The chain has TRBV11-2 and TRBJ2-1; D might be TRBD1 (5 bases). Germline-derived CDR1 and CDR2 are SGHAT and FQNNGV. The germline V and J ends were trimmed by 8 bases and 0 bases, with 11 bases remaining between them. The CDR3 runs 14 residues. The CDR3: CASLDTSSYNEQFF. The CDR3 DNA is TGTGCCAGCTTGGACACGAGCTCCTACAATGAGCAGTTCTTC.

This clonotype was detected many times. This chain connects TRBV27 to TRBJ2-3; TRBD2 agrees at 9 bases. Germline V gene data show CDR1 as MNHEY and CDR2 as SMNVEV (reference sequence). J lost 4 bases, V lost 2 bases, and 4 bases had no gene match. CDR3 length equals 15 residues. The CDR3 nucleotides are TGTGCCAGCAGTTTAGGGCGGGAGGGACCAGATACGCAGTATTTT. It translates to CASSLGREGPDTQYF.

This clonotype was counted between two and nine times. CDR3 residues: CASTTVGLTYEQYF. CDR3 coding DNA: TGTGCCAGCACCACCGTAGGACTAACCTACGAGCAGTACTTC. V and J are TRBV28 and TRBJ2-7; possible D gene TRBD2, 6 bases. The ends were cut back, 7 bases at V and 2 bases at J, with 15 bases in the middle. CDR1 is MDHEN, CDR2 SYDVKM, per germline. The CDR3 sequence is 14 residues long.

The chain recombines TRBV28 with TRBJ2-3; 7 bases agree with TRBD2. Germline-derived CDR1 and CDR2 are MDHEN and SYDVKM. J lost 6 bases, V lost 3 bases, and 18 bases had no gene match. This CDR3 region has 18 residues. CDR3: CASSFVRIGTTVTDTQYF. CDR3 coding DNA: TGTGCCAGCAGTTTTGTGCGCATCGGGACTACCGTCACGGATACGCAGTATTTT. The full variable domain, rest sourced from reference TRBV28 and TRBJ2-3, is DVKVTQSSRYLVKRTGEKVFLECVQDMDHENMFWYRQDPGLGLRLIYFSYDVKMKEKGDIPEGYSVSREKKERFSLILESASTNQTSMYLCASSFVRIGTTVTDTQYFGPGTRLTVL.

This clonotype was seen a handful of times. This chain uses TRBV28 with TRBJ2-5, with TRBD1 as a possible D gene (5 bases). The CDR3 contains 15 residues. Deletions cut 4 bases from V and 1 base from J, with 13 bases between. CDR1 is MDHEN and CDR2 is SYDVKM in the germline V gene. In DNA, the CDR3 is TGTGCCAGCAGTTCCCAGGGTGGGTCCCAAGAGACCCAGTACTTC. It codes for CASSSQGGSQETQYF.

This clonotype was counted a few times. This chain joins TRBV27 and TRBJ2-1, with D possibly being TRBD2 (5 bases). CDR3 size: 13 residues. Deletions cut 7 bases from V and 7 bases from J, with 14 bases between. The germline gives CDR1 MNHEY, CDR2 SMNVEV (reference sequence). CDR3 in amino acids: CASMSTLANEQFF. The CDR3 region has the DNA TGTGCCAGCATGTCCACGCTAGCTAATGAGCAGTTCTTC.

In this sample, this clonotype turned up many times. V and J are TRBV27 and TRBJ2-3; the D call may be TRBD1 or TRBD2 (5 bases each). Germline assignment: CDR1 MNHEY and CDR2 SMNVEV (reference sequence). V gave up 2 bases and J gave up 2 bases, with 8 bases separating them. The CDR3 totals 14 residues. As DNA, the CDR3 is TGTGCCAGCAGTTTAGGGACCTTCACAGATACGCAGTATTTT. As protein: CASSLGTFTDTQYF.

J is TRBJ1-1 and V is TRBV11-2, with D unresolved. The germline V gene has CDR1 SGHAT and CDR2 FQNNGV. This CDR3 has 17 amino acids. The germline V and J ends were trimmed by 4 bases and 3 bases, with 21 bases remaining between them. CDR3 loop: CASSSGRGKKTYTEAFF. DNA for the CDR3: TGTGCCAGCAGCTCCGGACGGGGAAAAAAAACTTACACTGAAGCTTTCTTT. Drawing the rest from reference TRBV11-2 and TRBJ1-1, the complete variable domain is EAGVAQSPRYKIIEKRQSVAFWCNPISGHATLYWYQQILGQGPKLLIQFQNNGVVDDSQLPKDRFSAERLKGVDSTLKIQPAKLEDSAVYLCASSSGRGKKTYTEAFFGQGTRLTVV.